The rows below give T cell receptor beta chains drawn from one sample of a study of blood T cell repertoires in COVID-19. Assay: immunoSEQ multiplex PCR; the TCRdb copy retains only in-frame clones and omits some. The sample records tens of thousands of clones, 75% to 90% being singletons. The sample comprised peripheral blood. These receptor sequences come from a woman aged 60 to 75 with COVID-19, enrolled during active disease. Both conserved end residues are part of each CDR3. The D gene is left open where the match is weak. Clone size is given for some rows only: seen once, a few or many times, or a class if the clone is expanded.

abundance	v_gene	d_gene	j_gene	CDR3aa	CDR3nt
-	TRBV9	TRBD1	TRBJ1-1	CASSESTGGNTEAFF	TGTGCCAGCAGCGAATCTACAGGGGGGAACACTGAAGCTTTCTTT
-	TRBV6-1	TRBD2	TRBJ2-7	CASSEGRASGRYEQYF	TGTGCCAGCAGTGAAGGGCGGGCTAGCGGGAGGTACGAGCAGTACTTC
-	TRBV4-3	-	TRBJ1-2	CASSQDSGGVNYGYTF	TGCGCCAGCAGCCAAGATTCGGGGGGGGTCAACTATGGCTACACCTTC
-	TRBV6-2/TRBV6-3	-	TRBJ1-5	CASSYSRPGGPYQPQHF	TGTGCCAGCAGTTACTCGAGACCCGGAGGGCCTTATCAGCCCCAGCATTTT
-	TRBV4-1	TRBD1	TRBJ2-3	CASSPQGPGGVSDTQYF	TGCGCCAGCAGCCCTCAAGGCCCAGGGGGAGTATCAGATACGCAGTATTTT
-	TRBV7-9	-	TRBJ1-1	CASSPGGGTEAFF	TGTGCCAGCAGCCCTGGGGGGGGCACTGAAGCTTTCTTT
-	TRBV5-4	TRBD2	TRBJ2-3	CASSLVSGGAEDTQYF	TGTGCCAGCAGCTTGGTCTCGGGAGGCGCGGAGGATACGCAGTATTTT
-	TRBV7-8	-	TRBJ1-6	CASSQVGARNNSPLHF	TGTGCCAGCAGCCAAGTAGGGGCTCGGAATAATTCACCCCTCCACTTT
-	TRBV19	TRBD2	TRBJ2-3	CASSISEWTSVTDTQYF	TGTGCCAGTAGTATCTCCGAATGGACTAGCGTCACAGATACGCAGTATTTT
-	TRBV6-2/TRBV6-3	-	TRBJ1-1	CASSYMVRNTEAFF	TGTGCCAGCAGTTACATGGTTAGAAACACTGAAGCTTTCTTT
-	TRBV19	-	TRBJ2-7	CASSRTGGSYEQYF	TGTGCCAGTAGTCGGACTGGCGGATCCTACGAGCAGTACTTC
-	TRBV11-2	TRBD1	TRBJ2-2	CASSFTGVVNPGELFF	TGTGCCAGCAGCTTTACAGGGGTGGTTAATCCCGGGGAGCTGTTTTTT
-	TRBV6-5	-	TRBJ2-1	CASSYSYRTSYNEQFF	TGTGCCAGCAGTTACTCGTACAGAACCTCCTACAATGAGCAGTTCTTC
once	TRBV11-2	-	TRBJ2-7	CASSLELAVIFYEQYF	TGTGCCAGCAGCTTAGAGCTCGCGGTGATATTCTACGAGCAGTACTTC
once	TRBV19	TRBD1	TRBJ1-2	CASSPPGQAYGYTF	TGTGCCAGTAGTCCCCCAGGACAGGCTTATGGCTACACCTTC
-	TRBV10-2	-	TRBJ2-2	CASSALRARNTGELFF	TGCGCCAGCAGTGCACTACGCGCGAGGAACACCGGGGAGCTGTTTTTT
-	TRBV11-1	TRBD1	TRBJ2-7	CASSTTGTAYYEQYF	TGTGCCAGCAGCACCACCGGGACAGCTTACTACGAGCAGTACTTC
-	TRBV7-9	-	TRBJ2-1	CASSKTESSYNEQFF	TGTGCCAGCAGCAAGACAGAGAGCTCCTACAATGAGCAGTTCTTC
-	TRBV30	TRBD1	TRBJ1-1	CAWSPDRVRTEAFF	TGTGCCTGGAGCCCCGACAGGGTCCGCACTGAAGCTTTCTTT
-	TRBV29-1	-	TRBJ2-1	CSVEGSAEAEQFF	TGCAGCGTTGAAGGGTCGGCGGAGGCTGAGCAGTTCTTC
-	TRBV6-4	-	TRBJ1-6	CASSELYLGTLNNSPLHF	TGTGCCAGCAGTGAACTCTACCTCGGGACACTTAATAATTCACCCCTCCACTTT
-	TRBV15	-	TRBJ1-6	CATSAQGYNSPLHF	TGTGCCACCAGCGCTCAGGGGTATAATTCACCCCTCCACTTT
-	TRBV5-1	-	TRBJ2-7	CASSPRQVTEYEQYF	TGCGCCAGCAGCCCCAGACAGGTAACGGAATACGAGCAGTACTTC
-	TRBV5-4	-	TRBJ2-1	CASSIRTSLSLF	TGTGCCAGCAGCATCCGGACATCCCTCAGCCTCTTC
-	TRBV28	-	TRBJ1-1	CASSPGITEAFF	TGTGCCAGCAGCCCAGGGATCACTGAAGCTTTCTTT
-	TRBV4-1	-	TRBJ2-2	CASSQVSLNTGELFF	TGCGCCAGCAGCCAAGTGTCGTTGAACACCGGGGAGCTGTTTTTT
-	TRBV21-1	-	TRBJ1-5	CASTNRRDRGLRCNQPQHF	TGTGCCAGCACCAATCGCCGGGACAGGGGGCTGAGATGCAATCAGCCCCAGCATTTT
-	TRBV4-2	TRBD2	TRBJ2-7	CASSRGLASSYEQYF	TGTGCCAGCAGCCGGGGACTAGCGAGCTCCTACGAGCAGTACTTC
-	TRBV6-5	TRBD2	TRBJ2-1	CASSYTSGSSYNEQFF	TGTGCCAGCAGTTATACTAGCGGGAGCTCCTACAATGAGCAGTTCTTC
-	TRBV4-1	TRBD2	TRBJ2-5	CASSQSASGVTQETQYF	TGCGCCAGCAGCCAATCGGCTAGCGGGGTAACCCAAGAGACCCAGTACTTC
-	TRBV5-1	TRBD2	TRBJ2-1	CASSLGTSGMLGNEQFF	TGCGCCAGCAGCTTGGGGACTAGCGGGATGCTAGGGAATGAGCAGTTCTTC
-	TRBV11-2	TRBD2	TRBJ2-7	CASSLVGGRSYEQYF	TGTGCCAGCAGCTTAGTGGGCGGGAGATCCTACGAGCAGTACTTC
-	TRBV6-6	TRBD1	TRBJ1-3	CASSSAGQGAGNTIYF	TGTGCCAGCAGCTCCGCGGGACAGGGGGCTGGAAACACCATATATTTT
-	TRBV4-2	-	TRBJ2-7	CASSQGTGQKYEQYF	TGTGCCAGCAGCCAAGGAACAGGACAGAAATACGAGCAGTACTTC
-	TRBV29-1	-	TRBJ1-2	CSVPIQGNYGYTF	TGCAGCGTTCCAATTCAGGGGAACTATGGCTACACCTTC
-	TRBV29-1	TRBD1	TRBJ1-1	CSVEGRGKTEAFF	TGCAGCGTTGAGGGCAGGGGGAAGACTGAAGCTTTCTTT
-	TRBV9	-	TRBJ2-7	CASSVDPRASYEQYF	TGTGCCAGCAGCGTAGATCCGCGGGCCTCCTACGAGCAGTACTTC
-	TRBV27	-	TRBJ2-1	CASSQTGSGYNEQFF	TGTGCCAGCAGTCAAACAGGGTCGGGCTACAATGAGCAGTTCTTC
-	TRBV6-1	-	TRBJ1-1	CASSERHMNTEAFF	TGTGCCAGCAGTGAGAGACACATGAACACTGAAGCTTTCTTT
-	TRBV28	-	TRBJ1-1	CASALQGQNTEAFF	TGTGCCAGCGCCCTACAGGGACAGAACACTGAAGCTTTCTTT
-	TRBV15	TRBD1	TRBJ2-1	CATSRRTGGVDEQFF	TGTGCCACCAGCAGGAGGACAGGAGGAGTCGATGAGCAGTTCTTC
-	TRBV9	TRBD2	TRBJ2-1	CASSPRDYQNNEQFF	TGTGCCAGCAGCCCCCGGGACTACCAAAACAATGAGCAGTTCTTC
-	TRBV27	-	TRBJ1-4	CASSLAQKNEKLFF	TGTGCCAGCAGTTTAGCACAGAAAAATGAAAAACTGTTTTTT
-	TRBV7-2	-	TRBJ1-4	CASSFRGKNEKLFF	TGTGCCAGCAGCTTTCGGGGAAAGAATGAAAAACTGTTTTTT
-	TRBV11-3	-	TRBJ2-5	CASSLGGGARETQYF	TGTGCCAGCAGCTTAGGGGGAGGTGCCCGGGAGACCCAGTACTTC
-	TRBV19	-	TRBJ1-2	CASSIPGNYGYTF	TGTGCCAGTAGTATACCAGGGAACTATGGCTACACCTTC
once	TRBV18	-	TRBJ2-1	CASSGQSDLSYNEQFF	TGTGCCAGCTCAGGCCAGTCGGACTTATCCTACAATGAGCAGTTCTTC
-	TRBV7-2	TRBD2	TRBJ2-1	CASSLWTSGIAQFF	TGTGCCAGCAGCTTATGGACTAGCGGGATTGCTCAGTTCTTC
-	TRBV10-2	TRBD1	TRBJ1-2	CATGQGAQGYTF	TGCGCCACAGGACAGGGGGCGCAGGGCTACACCTTC
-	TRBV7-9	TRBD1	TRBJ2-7	CASSLVRDSNYEQYF	TGTGCCAGCAGCTTAGTTCGGGACAGTAACTACGAGCAGTACTTC
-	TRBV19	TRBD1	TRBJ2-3	CASRTGGTDTQYF	TGTGCCAGTAGGACAGGGGGAACAGATACGCAGTATTTT
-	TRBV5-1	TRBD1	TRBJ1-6	CASSITGVENSPLHF	TGCGCCAGCAGCATAACAGGGGTAGAGAATTCACCCCTCCACTTT
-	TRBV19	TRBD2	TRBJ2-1	CASSVQLAGGPNEQFF	TGTGCCAGTAGTGTTCAACTAGCGGGAGGGCCCAATGAGCAGTTCTTC
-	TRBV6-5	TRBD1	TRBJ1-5	CASSKTGVGQPQHF	TGTGCCAGCAGTAAGACAGGGGTCGGCCAGCCCCAGCATTTT
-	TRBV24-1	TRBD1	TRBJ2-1	CATSDWGQGADEQFF	TGTGCCACCAGTGATTGGGGACAGGGGGCCGATGAGCAGTTCTTC